The 30 T cell receptor beta chains reported below all come from one sample, sequenced in a study of cytomegalovirus exposure and HLA in healthy donors. Primers: 60 Vbeta forward and 13 Jbeta reverse. Clones were read by immunoSEQ multiplex PCR, and TCRdb kept only the in-frame ones, dropping some. The table lists about 40,000 clones. The sequencing sample was made of PBMCs. The receptors here all came from a young man in good health and CMV-seronegative.

The rearrangement links TRBV2 to TRBJ2-1; D not resolved. Trimming stripped 6 bases from V and 10 bases from J, with 10 bases between. This CDR3 has 11 residues. Germline CDR1 and CDR2: SNHLY and FYNNEI. CDR3 residues: CASRDFWEQFF. The CDR3 DNA sequence: TGTGCCAGCAGAGACTTTTGGGAGCAGTTCTTC.

The chain joins TRBV10-1 to TRBJ2-3, with D perhaps TRBD1 (7 bases). V gave up 3 bases and J gave up 7 bases, with 17 bases separating them. This CDR3 contains 15 residues. Looked up from germline, CDR1 is WNHNN and CDR2 is SYGVQD (reference sequence). DNA for the CDR3: TGCGCCAGCAGTGATGCGGGACAGCACCGACATACGCAGTATTTT. Its translation is CASSDAGQHRHTQYF.

The chain employs TRBV19 and TRBJ1-1; 8 bases fit TRBD1. V lost 4 bases to trimming and J lost 5 bases; unmatched junction nucleotides: 9. There are 15 residues in the CDR3. CDR1 is LNHDA and CDR2 is SQIVND in the germline V gene (reference sequence). CDR3 nucleotides: TGTGCCAGTAGTAGCCGAGACAGGGGAGGAACTGAAGCTTTCTTT. Translated, it gives CASSSRDRGGTEAFF.

This sequence joins TRBV11-2 and TRBJ2-7; 7 bases map to TRBD2. The V segment lost 3 bases and the J segment 0 bases; nucleotides outside the gene matches: 5. CDR1 is SGHAT and CDR2 is FQNNGV in the germline V gene. The CDR3 runs 15 residues. For the CDR3, the DNA is TGTGCCAGCAGCTTTTTTTCTAGCGGCTCCTACGAGCAGTACTTC. It yields the protein CASSFFSSGSYEQYF.

The rearrangement uses TRBV5-1 and TRBJ2-7, with TRBD2 identical over 10 bases. Germline assignment: CDR1 SGHRS and CDR2 YFSETQ. This CDR3 is 14 amino acids long. With V trimmed by 4 bases and J by 4 bases, 5 bases remained unmatched. The CDR3: CASSPSGSKYEQYF. The CDR3 bases are TGCGCCAGCAGCCCTAGCGGGAGTAAGTACGAGCAGTACTTC.

The rearrangement uses TRBV15 and TRBJ2-5; 10 bases align to TRBD2. The ends lost 0 bases at V and 7 bases at J; junction bases unmatched: 5. Germline CDR1 and CDR2: LNHNV and YYDKDF (reference sequence). CDR3 length equals 15 residues. The CDR3 reads CATSRDGLAEGTQYF. CDR3 coding DNA: TGTGCCACCAGCAGAGACGGACTAGCGGAAGGGACCCAGTACTTC.

V is TRBV7-3 and J is TRBJ2-7; D is possibly TRBD2 (5 bases). The V end was cut by 11 bases, the J end by 2 bases, with 16 bases between. This CDR3 is built from 13 residues. The germline CDR1 and CDR2 sequences are SGHTA and FQGTGA. This CDR3 reads CAPGSGRTYEQYF. The CDR3 DNA reads as TGTGCCCCCGGTTCGGGGAGAACCTACGAGCAGTACTTC. The whole variable domain, filled in from reference TRBV7-3 and TRBJ2-7, reads GAGVSQTPSNKVTEKGKYVELRCDPISGHTALYWYRQSLGQGPEFLIYFQGTGAADDSGLPNDRFFAVRPEGSVSTLKIQRTERGDSAVYLCAPGSGRTYEQYFGPGTRLTVT.

This chain joins TRBV29-1 and TRBJ2-7; 8 bases agree with TRBD1. The germline V gene encodes CDR1 SQVTM and CDR2 ANQGSEA. The CDR3 sequence is 12 residues long. V trimming: 7 bases; J trimming: 7 bases; junction bases outside the gene matches: 9. For the CDR3, the DNA is TGCAGCGGCGGACAGGGATTAAGGGAGCAGTACTTC. Translation gives CSGGQGLREQYF.

This clone shows up as medium-sized by frequency. The chain combines TRBV5-8 with TRBJ2-1; TRBD2 matches at 11 bases. The ends lost 3 bases at V and 8 bases at J; junction bases unmatched: 7. This CDR3 spans 15 amino acids. The germline gives CDR1 SGHTS, CDR2 YDEGEE. CDR3 residues: CASSSHSGRADEQFF. CDR3 nucleotides: TGTGCCAGCAGCTCCCATAGCGGGAGGGCCGATGAGCAGTTCTTC.

V gene TRBV30 combines with J gene TRBJ2-1; weak D call: TRBD2 (6 bases). V shed 3 bases and J shed 8 bases, with 17 bases lying between them. CDR3 length: 14 residues. The germline V gene encodes CDR1 GTSNPN and CDR2 SVGIG (reference sequence). CDR3 DNA: TGTGCCTGGAGCCCAGGGAGTTGGGGGGATGAGCAGTTCTTC. Amino acid sequence: CAWSPGSWGDEQFF.

This chain uses TRBV5-5 with TRBJ1-5, with a tentative D call TRBD1 (5 bases). Trimming cost V 4 bases and J 11 bases, with 19 bases left between them. The CDR3 has 14 residues. Per the germline V gene, CDR1 is SGHKS and CDR2 is YYEKEE (reference sequence). CDR3 sequence: CASSRDSLSGAQHF. The CDR3 region has the DNA TGTGCCAGCAGCCGGGACTCCTTGAGTGGGGCCCAGCATTTT.

Worth noting for this clone: The junction departs from germline at one end; a sequencing error may be responsible. The chain links TRBV18 to TRBJ1-5; D is unclear. Germline V gene lookup returns CDR1 KGHSH and CDR2 LQKENI. The CDR3 is 14 residues long. The DNA of the CDR3 is TGTGCCAGCTCACCACAGGAGGGAGCCCAGCCCCAGCACTTT. This sequence encodes CASSPQEGAQPQHF.

V usage is TRBV18 and J usage is TRBJ2-3; 10 bases are shared with TRBD1. CDR1 KGHSH and CDR2 LQKENI come from the germline V gene. This CDR3 has 16 residues. The V and J ends lost 4 bases and 5 bases, in that order; junction bases with no gene match: 9. The CDR3 spells CASSLSFGQGEDTQYF. The CDR3 DNA reads TGTGCCAGCTCACTCAGTTTTGGACAGGGGGAAGATACGCAGTATTTT.

This chain uses TRBV5-1 with TRBJ2-5; D is perhaps TRBD2 (5 bases). The CDR3 loop spans 14 amino acids. Germline values: CDR1 SGHRS, CDR2 YFSETQ. The V end lost 2 bases, the J end lost 5 bases, and 13 bases lay between the germline ends. The CDR3 protein is CASSFEGNRETQYF. The CDR3 DNA is TGCGCCAGCAGCTTCGAGGGAAATCGGGAGACCCAGTACTTC.

This chain uses TRBV28 with TRBJ1-2; D is unclear. CDR3 length: 15 residues. Trimming left V 3 bases short and J 4 bases short, with 15 bases between. Germline CDR1 MDHEN, CDR2 SYDVKM. CDR3 region: CASSLERSLGYGYTF. CDR3 sequence (DNA): TGTGCCAGCAGTTTGGAAAGGAGTCTGGGCTATGGCTACACCTTC.

The CDR3 protein is CSVEAGLAKVGEQFF. Here the CDR3 DNA reads TGCAGCGTTGAGGCGGGACTAGCGAAAGTCGGTGAGCAGTTCTTC. This chain links TRBV29-1 with TRBJ2-1; 10 bases match TRBD2. This CDR3 is 15 amino acids long. Trimming removed 3 bases from V and 9 bases from J; junction bases left unmatched: 11. Per the germline V gene, CDR1 is SQVTM and CDR2 is ANQGSEA.

This clone is identified as medium-sized from frequency. This CDR3 is also generated by other DNA sequences in the sample. The chain uses TRBV10-3 and TRBJ2-1; 7 bases map to TRBD2. The CDR3 has 11 residues. The J segment lost 16 bases and the V segment lost 2 bases, leaving 5 bases of the junction unmatched. CDR1 is ENHRY and CDR2 is SYGVKD in the germline V gene. Here the CDR3 reads CAISEGLVCFF. CDR3 nucleotide sequence: TGTGCCATCAGTGAGGGACTAGTATGCTTCTTC.

The CDR3 bases are TGTGCCAGCAGTTTTGGGCAGGGTCTAGCCTACGAGCAGTACTTC. Residues: CASSFGQGLAYEQYF. The rearrangement links TRBV28 to TRBJ2-7; a possible D gene is TRBD1 (5 bases). CDR3 length equals 15 residues. Trimming took off 3 bases at V and 2 bases at J, with 14 bases between the two ends. The germline V gene encodes CDR1 MDHEN and CDR2 SYDVKM. The full variable domain, its missing parts supplied by reference TRBV28 and TRBJ2-7, is DVKVTQSSRYLVKRTGEKVFLECVQDMDHENMFWYRQDPGLGLRLIYFSYDVKMKEKGDIPEGYSVSREKKERFSLILESASTNQTSMYLCASSFGQGLAYEQYFGPGTRLTVT.

This chain connects TRBV4-2 to TRBJ2-3; unclear D gene. The CDR3 covers 16 residues. The germline CDR1 and CDR2 sequences are LGHNA and YNFKEQ. The ends were cut back, 0 bases at V and 0 bases at J, with 10 bases in the middle. This CDR3 reads CASSQDSASSTDTQYF. CDR3 DNA: TGTGCCAGCAGCCAAGATAGTGCGTCAAGCACAGATACGCAGTATTTT.

This chain connects TRBV18 to TRBJ2-1, with 8 bases that match TRBD2. The CDR3 covers 16 residues. The trim removed 3 bases at V and 4 bases at J, leaving 8 bases unmatched. The germline V gene has CDR1 KGHSH and CDR2 LQKENI. This chain's CDR3 is CASSPAAGGGYNEQFF. DNA of the CDR3: TGTGCCAGCTCACCTGCCGCGGGAGGCGGATACAATGAGCAGTTCTTC.

The chain has TRBV6-6 and TRBJ2-7; maybe TRBD2 (5 bases). There are 12 residues in the CDR3. Germline CDR1 and CDR2: MNHNY and SVGAGI (reference sequence). The V and J ends lost 4 bases and 2 bases respectively, with 6 bases between them. The CDR3 sequence: CASSSGTYEQYF. The CDR3 region has the DNA TGTGCCAGCAGTTCCGGGACCTACGAGCAGTACTTC.

The genes are TRBV4-2 and TRBJ2-7, with D unresolved. V dropped 0 bases and J dropped 0 bases, with 6 bases sitting between them. The CDR3 totals 14 residues. Germline V CDR1 and CDR2: LGHNA, YNFKEQ. The CDR3 region is CASSQDYNSYEQYF. Here the CDR3 DNA reads TGTGCCAGCAGCCAAGATTATAACTCCTACGAGCAGTACTTC.

The V call is TRBV18, the J call TRBJ2-7, with 10 bases fitting TRBD2. This CDR3 spans 14 amino acids. Unmatched junction bases numbered 5, after V lost 6 bases and J lost 3 bases. The V gene's germline CDR1 is KGHSH and CDR2 LQKENI. This CDR3 is CASSGTSADYEQYF. DNA of the CDR3: TGTGCCAGCTCTGGGACTAGCGCTGACTACGAGCAGTACTTC.

This chain joins TRBV7-2 and TRBJ1-1, with D tentatively TRBD1 (5 bases). This CDR3 region has 15 residues. Trimming cost V 1 base and J 1 base, with 10 bases left between them. Germline V gene lookup returns CDR1 SGHTA and CDR2 FQGNSA. CDR3 coding DNA: TGTGCCAGCAGCTTAGATCGCAGGGAGAACACTGAAGCTTTCTTT. Its translation is CASSLDRRENTEAFF. Together with reference TRBV7-2 and TRBJ1-1, the CDR3 gives the full variable domain: GAGVSQSPSNKVTEKGKDVELRCDPISGHTALYWYRQSLGQGLEFLIYFQGNSAPDKSGLPSDRFSAERTGGSVSTLTIQRTQQEDSAVYLCASSLDRRENTEAFFGQGTRLTVV.

The V call is TRBV6-5, the J call TRBJ1-4, with D possibly being TRBD1 (6 bases). Between the trimmed V and J ends, which lost 6 bases and 7 bases, there was a span of 12 bases. CDR1 is MNHEY, CDR2 SVGAGI, per germline. This CDR3 has 13 residues. Written as DNA, the CDR3 is TGTGCCAGCAGGGACCGCAGGGGTGAAAAACTGTTTTTT. Residues: CASRDRRGEKLFF.

CDR3 region: CASSGTGEETQYF. The DNA of the CDR3 is TGCGCCAGCAGCGGAACAGGGGAAGAGACCCAGTACTTC. The rearrangement links TRBV5-1 to TRBJ2-5; 7 bases are a match to TRBD1. The CDR3 has 13 residues. CDR1 and CDR2 from the germline V gene are SGHRS and YFSETQ. The junction had 3 bases not matched to a gene; V was cut back by 4 bases and J by 3 bases.

J is TRBJ1-2 and V is TRBV9; 7 bases line up with TRBD1. The CDR3 extends over 14 amino acids. Germline trimming cut 4 bases from V and 6 bases from J; bases unmatched to any gene: 9. Germline lookup yields CDR1 SGDLS and CDR2 YYNGEE. The CDR3 DNA reads as TGTGCCAGCAGCCTCCGACAGGGTGGCGATGGCTACACCTTC. Its protein is CASSLRQGGDGYTF.

The V and J genes are TRBV12-5 and TRBJ2-3; 7 bases map to TRBD1. The CDR3 contains 14 residues. Germline lookup yields CDR1 LGHNT and CDR2 FRNRAP. V dropped 4 bases and J dropped 5; count of bases not matched to a gene: 6. DNA for the CDR3: TGTGCTAGTGGTTCAGGGGGAGCGGAAGATACGCAGTATTTT. This sequence encodes CASGSGGAEDTQYF.

V gene TRBV4-1 combines with J gene TRBJ2-1; TRBD2 matches at 9 bases. Germline V lookup: CDR1 MGHRA, CDR2 YSYEKL. This CDR3 comprises 18 residues. The V segment lost 1 base and the J segment 5 bases; nucleotides outside the gene matches: 12. The CDR3 loop is CASSQGEIAGVGDNEQFF. The CDR3 nucleotides read TGCGCCAGCAGCCAAGGGGAAATAGCGGGAGTGGGAGACAATGAGCAGTTCTTC.

The chain links TRBV2 to TRBJ2-3; no definite D call. Trimming left V 4 bases short and J 0 bases short, with 11 bases between. The V gene's germline CDR1 is SNHLY and CDR2 FYNNEI. The CDR3 spans 15 residues. The CDR3 loop reads CASSVWQISTDTQYF. The CDR3 region has the DNA TGTGCCAGCAGTGTCTGGCAGATAAGCACAGATACGCAGTATTTT. The variable domain in full, with the rest retrieved from reference TRBV2 and TRBJ2-3, is EPEVTQTPSHQVTQMGQEVILRCVPISNHLYFYWYRQILGQKVEFLVSFYNNEISEKSEIFDDQFSVERPDGSNFTLKIRSTKLEDSAMYFCASSVWQISTDTQYFGPGTRLTVL.